Sequencing of this T cell receptor beta chain was carried out in a study of blood T cell repertoires in COVID-19. The method was immunoSEQ multiplex PCR; TCRdb's version includes in-frame clones alone and lacks a portion of them. The table includes a few hundred thousand clones, over 75% detected once. Germline CDR1 WNHNN, CDR2 SYGVQD (reference sequence). The CDR3 covers 16 residues. V shed 4 bases and J shed 4 bases, with 17 bases lying between them. The TCR was taken from a man aged 35-49 years with active or convalescent COVID-19. Sequences were obtained from peripheral blood. The chain has TRBV10-1 and TRBJ2-1; D is perhaps TRBD2 (6 bases). The CDR3 protein is CASSGAGSGPYNEQFF. CDR3 in DNA: TGCGCCAGCAGTGGGGCGGGGAGCGGACCATACAATGAGCAGTTCTTC.